The clone carrying this T cell receptor (beta chain) was detected only a few times. No antigen is known for it. The V segment lost 6 bases and the J segment 8 bases; nucleotides outside the gene matches: 16. CDR1 MNHEY and CDR2 SMNVEV come from the germline V gene (reference sequence). The CDR3 has 16 residues. TCRdb reprocessed the 5' RACE reads via MiXCR and lists one record per CDR3 protein. The sample consists of about 330,000 distinct CDR3 sequences, over 3.5% of them appearing once. These data originate in a study of T cells after yellow fever vaccination. Study information: Fractions with few cells were prepared using SMART-Seq v4 Ultra Low Input.

Study-wide points: Post-booster repertoires contained most primary-vaccination clones again (about 96% CD4, around 88% CD8).

Material: PBMCs, obtained 5 days after the yellow fever booster vaccination. The chain has TRBV27 and TRBJ1-2; the match to TRBD1 covers 9 bases. This receptor was taken from a man aged 18 to 30 who received the YFV17D yellow fever vaccine. CDR3 nucleotide sequence: TGTGCCAGCAGCTCCCTCACCGGGACAGGGAATCTAGGCTACACCTTC. Amino acid sequence: CASSSLTGTGNLGYTF.